The 4 T cell receptor beta chains below all came from one sample that was sequenced in a study of blood T cell repertoires in COVID-19. The assay was immunoSEQ multiplex PCR, and TCRdb's table has in-frame clones only and misses some. This table holds 250,000 or so clones, about 87% found once. The sample taken for sequencing was PBMCs or T cells enriched from blood (not recorded which). These receptors originate from a woman in her twenties or thirties with acute COVID-19.

CDR3 sequence reads: CASSIAIGTADGYTF. The CDR3 coding sequence is TGTGCCAGTAGTATCGCTATAGGGACAGCTGATGGCTACACCTTC. This chain connects TRBV19 to TRBJ1-2, with TRBD1 matching over 7 bases. J gave up 6 bases and V 3 bases, and 10 bases lay outside the gene matches. Germline V gene data show CDR1 as LNHDA and CDR2 as SQIVND (reference sequence). CDR3 length: 15 amino acids.

The chain uses TRBV19 and TRBJ1-2, with TRBD1 as a possible D gene (6 bases). V was cut by 7 bases and J by 7 bases, with 19 bases left in between. Per the germline V gene, CDR1 is LNHDA and CDR2 is SQIVND (reference sequence). The CDR3 consists of 14 residues. The CDR3 loop is CASKLTGDSFGYTF. The CDR3 nucleotides are TGTGCCAGTAAACTGACAGGCGACTCGTTTGGCTACACCTTC.

The V call is TRBV7-8, the J call TRBJ1-5; D not resolved. Trimming took off 5 bases at V and 0 bases at J, with 14 bases between the two ends. The germline V gene has CDR1 SGHVS and CDR2 FQNEAQ. The CDR3 has 16 amino acids. The CDR3 region is CASSTRDQYSNQPQHF. CDR3 nucleotides: TGTGCCAGCAGCACCCGGGATCAGTATAGCAATCAGCCCCAGCATTTT.

This clone was recorded only once. This chain uses TRBV5-1 with TRBJ1-1; the D is unclear. From germline, CDR1 is SGHRS and CDR2 YFSETQ. V lost 2 bases, J lost 0 bases, and 8 bases lay in between. The CDR3 is 14 residues long. CDR3 in DNA: TGCGCCAGCAGCTTTGAGATTCTGAACACTGAAGCTTTCTTT. It yields the protein CASSFEILNTEAFF.